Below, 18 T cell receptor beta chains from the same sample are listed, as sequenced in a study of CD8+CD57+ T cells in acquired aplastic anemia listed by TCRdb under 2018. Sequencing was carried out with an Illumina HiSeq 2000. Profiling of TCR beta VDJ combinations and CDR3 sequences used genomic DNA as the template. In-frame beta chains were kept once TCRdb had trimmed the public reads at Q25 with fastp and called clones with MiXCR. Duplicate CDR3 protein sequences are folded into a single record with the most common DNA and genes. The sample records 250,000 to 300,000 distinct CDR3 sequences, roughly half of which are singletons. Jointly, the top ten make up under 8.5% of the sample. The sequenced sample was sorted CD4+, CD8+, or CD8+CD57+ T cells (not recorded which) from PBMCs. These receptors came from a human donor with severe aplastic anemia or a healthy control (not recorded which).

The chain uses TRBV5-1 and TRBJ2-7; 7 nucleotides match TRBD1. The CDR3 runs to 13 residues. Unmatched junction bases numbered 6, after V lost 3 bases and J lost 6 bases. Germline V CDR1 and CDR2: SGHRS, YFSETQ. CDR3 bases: TGCGCCAGCAGCTACGAGGGGGCCGGCGAGCAGTACTTC. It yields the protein CASSYEGAGEQYF.

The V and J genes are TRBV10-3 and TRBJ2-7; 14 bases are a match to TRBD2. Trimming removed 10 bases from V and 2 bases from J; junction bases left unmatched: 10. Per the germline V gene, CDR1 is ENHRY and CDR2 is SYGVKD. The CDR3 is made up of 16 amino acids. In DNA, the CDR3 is TGTGCCACTCATGGGACTAGCGGGGGAACCACCTACGAGCAGTACTTC. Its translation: CATHGTSGGTTYEQYF.

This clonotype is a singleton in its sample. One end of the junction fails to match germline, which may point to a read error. The CDR3 sequence is CASSLASVFQRLASLTGELFF. The CDR3 DNA sequence: TGTGCCAGCAGCTTAGCATCAGTGTTCCAGCGACTAGCGAGTTTAACCGGGGAGCTGTTTTTT. The chain employs TRBV15 and TRBJ2-2; 8 bases line up with TRBD2. From germline, CDR1 is LNHNV and CDR2 YYDKDF (reference sequence). CDR3 length: 21 amino acids.

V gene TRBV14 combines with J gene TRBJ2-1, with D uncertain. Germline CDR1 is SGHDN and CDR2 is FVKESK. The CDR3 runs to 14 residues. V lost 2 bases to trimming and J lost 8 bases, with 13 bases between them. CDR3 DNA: TGTGCCAGCAGCCAATTTAATGTGTTTGATGAGCAGTTCTTC. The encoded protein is CASSQFNVFDEQFF.

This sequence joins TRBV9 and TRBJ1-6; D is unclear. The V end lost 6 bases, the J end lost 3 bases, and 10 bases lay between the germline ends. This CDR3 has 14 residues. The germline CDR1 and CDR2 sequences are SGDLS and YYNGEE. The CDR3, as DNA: TGTGCCAGCAACTCAGGAAACTATAATTCACCCCTCCACTTT. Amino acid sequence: CASNSGNYNSPLHF. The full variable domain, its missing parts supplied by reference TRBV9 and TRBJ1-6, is DSGVTQTPKHLITATGQRVTLRCSPRSGDLSVYWYQQSLDQGLQFLIQYYNGEERAKGNILERFSAQQFPDLHSELNLSSLELGDSALYFCASNSGNYNSPLHFGNGTRLTVT.

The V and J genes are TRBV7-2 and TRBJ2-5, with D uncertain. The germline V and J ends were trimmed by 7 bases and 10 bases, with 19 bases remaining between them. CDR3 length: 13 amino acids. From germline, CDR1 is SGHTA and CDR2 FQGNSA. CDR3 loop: CASTQAEVQNQYF. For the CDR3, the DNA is TGTGCCAGCACCCAAGCAGAAGTCCAGAACCAGTACTTC.

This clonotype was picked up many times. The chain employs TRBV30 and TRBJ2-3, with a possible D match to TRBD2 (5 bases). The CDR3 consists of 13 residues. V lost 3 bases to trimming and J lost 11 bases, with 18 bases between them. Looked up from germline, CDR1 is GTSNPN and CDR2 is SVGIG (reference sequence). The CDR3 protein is CAWRLKAAAQQYF. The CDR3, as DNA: TGTGCCTGGAGGCTTAAAGCGGCCGCTCAGCAGTATTTT.

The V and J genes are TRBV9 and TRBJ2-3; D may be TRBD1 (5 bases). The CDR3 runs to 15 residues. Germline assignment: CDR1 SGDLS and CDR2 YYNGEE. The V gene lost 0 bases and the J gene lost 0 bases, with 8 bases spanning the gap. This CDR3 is CASSVASGSTDTQYF. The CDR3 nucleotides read TGTGCCAGCAGCGTAGCTTCAGGGAGCACAGATACGCAGTATTTT.

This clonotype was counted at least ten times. The CDR3 is CASVDGTIWEQYF. The CDR3 DNA follows: TGTGCCAGCGTTGACGGGACTATTTGGGAGCAGTACTTC. V usage is TRBV2 and J usage is TRBJ2-7; 7 bases map to TRBD2. The germline gives CDR1 SNHLY, CDR2 FYNNEI. The length of the CDR3 is 13 residues. Unmatched junction bases numbered 11, after V lost 8 bases and J lost 7 bases.

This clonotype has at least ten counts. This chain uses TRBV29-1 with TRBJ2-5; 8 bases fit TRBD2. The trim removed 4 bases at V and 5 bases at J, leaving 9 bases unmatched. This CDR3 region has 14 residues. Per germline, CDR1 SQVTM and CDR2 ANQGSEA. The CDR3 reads CSVGHRGGSETQYF. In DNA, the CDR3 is TGCAGCGTTGGTCATCGGGGGGGGAGCGAGACCCAGTACTTC.

The CDR3 here is CASRTGDEQYF. CDR3 nucleotides: TGTGCCAGCAGGACAGGGGACGAGCAGTACTTC. J is TRBJ2-7 and V is TRBV6-1; 8 positions match TRBD1. This CDR3 has 11 residues. V lost 6 bases and J lost 5; bases outside the gene matches: 0. Germline V lookup: CDR1 MNHNS, CDR2 SASEGT.

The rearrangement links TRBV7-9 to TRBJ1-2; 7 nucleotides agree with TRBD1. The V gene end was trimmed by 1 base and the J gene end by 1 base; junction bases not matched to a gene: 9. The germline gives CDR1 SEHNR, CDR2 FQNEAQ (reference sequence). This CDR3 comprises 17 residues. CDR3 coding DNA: TGTGCCAGCAGCTTAGGGGACCGGGACAGAGATAACTATGGCTACACCTTC. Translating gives CASSLGDRDRDNYGYTF.

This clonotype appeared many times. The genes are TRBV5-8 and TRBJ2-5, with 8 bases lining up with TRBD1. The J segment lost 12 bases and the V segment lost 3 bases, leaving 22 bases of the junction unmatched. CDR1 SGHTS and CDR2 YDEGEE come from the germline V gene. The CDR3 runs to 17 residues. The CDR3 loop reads CASSSGSQGARWVNKYF. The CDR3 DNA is TGTGCCAGCAGCTCGGGATCCCAGGGGGCGCGATGGGTGAACAAGTACTTC.

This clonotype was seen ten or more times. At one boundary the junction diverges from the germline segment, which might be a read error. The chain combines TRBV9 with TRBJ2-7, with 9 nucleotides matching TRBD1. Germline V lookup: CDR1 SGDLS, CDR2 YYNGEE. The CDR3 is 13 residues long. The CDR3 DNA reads TGTGCCAGCAGCGTAGTGGCCACAGGGGGCATTCACTTC. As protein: CASSVVATGGIHF.

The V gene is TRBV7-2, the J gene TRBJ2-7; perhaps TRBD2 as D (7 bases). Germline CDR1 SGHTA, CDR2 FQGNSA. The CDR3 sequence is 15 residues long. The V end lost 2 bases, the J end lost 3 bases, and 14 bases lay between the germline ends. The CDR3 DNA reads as TGTGCCAGCAGCTTAAGAGGGGGGGCAGACTACGAGCAGTACTTC. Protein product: CASSLRGGADYEQYF.

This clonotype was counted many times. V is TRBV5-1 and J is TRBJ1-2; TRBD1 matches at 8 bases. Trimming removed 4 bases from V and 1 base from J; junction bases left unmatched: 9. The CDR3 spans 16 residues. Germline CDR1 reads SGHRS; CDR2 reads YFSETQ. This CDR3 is CASSPDGQGINYGYTF. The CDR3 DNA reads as TGCGCCAGCAGCCCCGACGGACAGGGAATTAACTATGGCTACACCTTC.

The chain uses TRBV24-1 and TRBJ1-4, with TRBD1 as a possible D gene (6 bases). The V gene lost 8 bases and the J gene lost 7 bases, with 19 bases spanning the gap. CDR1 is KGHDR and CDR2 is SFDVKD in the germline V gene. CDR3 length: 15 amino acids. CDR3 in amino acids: CATIDTETGAEKLFF. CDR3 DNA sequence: TGTGCCACCATTGACACCGAGACAGGTGCTGAAAAACTGTTTTTT.

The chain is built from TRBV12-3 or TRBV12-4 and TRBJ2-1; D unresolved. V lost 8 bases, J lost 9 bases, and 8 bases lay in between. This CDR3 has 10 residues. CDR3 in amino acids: CASSWPEQFF. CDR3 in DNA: TGTGCCAGCTCGTGGCCTGAGCAGTTCTTC.